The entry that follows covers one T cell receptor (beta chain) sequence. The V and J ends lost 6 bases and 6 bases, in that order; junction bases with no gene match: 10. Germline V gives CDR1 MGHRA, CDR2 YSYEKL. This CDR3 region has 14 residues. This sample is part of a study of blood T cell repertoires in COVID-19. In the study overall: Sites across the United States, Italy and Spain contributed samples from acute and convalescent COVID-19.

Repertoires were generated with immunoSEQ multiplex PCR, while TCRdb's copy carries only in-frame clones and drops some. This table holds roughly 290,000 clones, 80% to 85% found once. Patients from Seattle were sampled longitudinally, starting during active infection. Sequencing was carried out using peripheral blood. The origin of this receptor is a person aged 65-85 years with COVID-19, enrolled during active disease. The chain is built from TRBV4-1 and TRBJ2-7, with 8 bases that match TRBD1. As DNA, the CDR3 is TGCGCCAGCAGAGATCCCGGGACAGGCCGCGAGCAGTACTTC. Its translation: CASRDPGTGREQYF.